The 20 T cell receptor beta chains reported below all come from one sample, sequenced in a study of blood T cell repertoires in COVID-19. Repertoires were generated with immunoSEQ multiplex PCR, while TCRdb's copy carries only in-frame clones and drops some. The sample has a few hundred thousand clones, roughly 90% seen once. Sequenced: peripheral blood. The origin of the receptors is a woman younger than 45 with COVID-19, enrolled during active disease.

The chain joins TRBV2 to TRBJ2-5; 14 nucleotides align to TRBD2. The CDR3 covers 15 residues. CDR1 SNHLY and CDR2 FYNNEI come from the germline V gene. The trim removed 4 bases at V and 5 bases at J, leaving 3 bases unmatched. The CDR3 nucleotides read TGTGCCAGCAGTGGACTAGCGGGAGGGCGCGAGACCCAGTACTTC. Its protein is CASSGLAGGRETQYF.

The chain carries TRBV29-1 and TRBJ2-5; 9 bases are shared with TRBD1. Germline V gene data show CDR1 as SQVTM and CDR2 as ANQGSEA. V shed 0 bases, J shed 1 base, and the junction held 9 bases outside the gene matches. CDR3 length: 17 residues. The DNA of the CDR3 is TGCAGCGTTGAAGATCGGGGGGACAGGGTTGCCCAAGAGACCCAGTACTTC. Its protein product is CSVEDRGDRVAQETQYF. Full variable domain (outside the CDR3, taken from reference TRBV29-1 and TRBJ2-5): SAVISQKPSRDICQRGTSLTIQCQVDSQVTMMFWYRQQPGQSLTLIATANQGSEATYESGFVIDKFPISRPNLTFSTLTVSNMSPEDSSIYLCSVEDRGDRVAQETQYFGPGTRLLVL.

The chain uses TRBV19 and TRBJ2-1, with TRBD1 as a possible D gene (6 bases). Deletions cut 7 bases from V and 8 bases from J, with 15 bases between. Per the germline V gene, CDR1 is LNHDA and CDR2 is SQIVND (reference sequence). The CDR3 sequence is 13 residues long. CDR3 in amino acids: CASTSGQGYEQFF. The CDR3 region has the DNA TGTGCCAGTACCTCGGGACAAGGCTATGAGCAGTTCTTC.

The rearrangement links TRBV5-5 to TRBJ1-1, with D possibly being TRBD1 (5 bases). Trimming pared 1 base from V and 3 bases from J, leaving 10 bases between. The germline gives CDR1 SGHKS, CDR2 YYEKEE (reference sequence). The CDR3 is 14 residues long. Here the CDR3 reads CASSLLWGDTEAFF. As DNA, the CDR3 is TGTGCCAGCAGCTTGCTTTGGGGGGACACTGAAGCTTTCTTT.

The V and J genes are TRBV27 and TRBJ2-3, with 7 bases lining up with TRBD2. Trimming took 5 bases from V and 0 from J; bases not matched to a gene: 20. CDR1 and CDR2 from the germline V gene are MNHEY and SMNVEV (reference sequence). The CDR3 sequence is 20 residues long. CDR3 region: CASSHWGWVDGRISTDTQYF. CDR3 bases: TGTGCCAGCAGTCACTGGGGGTGGGTTGACGGGAGGATAAGCACAGATACGCAGTATTTT.

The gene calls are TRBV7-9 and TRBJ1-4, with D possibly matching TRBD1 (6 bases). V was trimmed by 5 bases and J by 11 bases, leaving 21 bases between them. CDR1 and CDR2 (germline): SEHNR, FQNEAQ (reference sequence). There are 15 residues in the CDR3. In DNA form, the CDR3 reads TGTGCCAGCAGCAACCCCCGGGGCAGCGGGGGCAAACTGTTTTTT. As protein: CASSNPRGSGGKLFF.

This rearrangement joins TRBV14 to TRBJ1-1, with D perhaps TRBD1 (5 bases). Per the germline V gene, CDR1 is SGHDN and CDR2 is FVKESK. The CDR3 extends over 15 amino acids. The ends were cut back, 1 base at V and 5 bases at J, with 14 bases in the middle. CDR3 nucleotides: TGTGCCAGCAGCCAAGTTGGGGGGGTAGGAACTGAAGCTTTCTTT. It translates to CASSQVGGVGTEAFF. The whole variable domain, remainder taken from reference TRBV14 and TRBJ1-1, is EAGVTQFPSHSVIEKGQTVTLRCDPISGHDNLYWYRRVMGKEIKFLLHFVKESKQDESGMPNNRFLAERTGGTYSTLKVQPAELEDSGVYFCASSQVGGVGTEAFFGQGTRLTVV.

The CDR3 nucleotides read TGTGCCACCAGCCGGGGGACAGGGGGCAATCAGCCCCAGCATTTT. It codes for CATSRGTGGNQPQHF. The V and J genes are TRBV24-1 and TRBJ1-5, with 10 bases aligning to TRBD1. V lost 7 bases and J lost 2; bases outside the gene matches: 4. In germline, CDR1 is KGHDR, CDR2 SFDVKD. CDR3 size: 15 residues.

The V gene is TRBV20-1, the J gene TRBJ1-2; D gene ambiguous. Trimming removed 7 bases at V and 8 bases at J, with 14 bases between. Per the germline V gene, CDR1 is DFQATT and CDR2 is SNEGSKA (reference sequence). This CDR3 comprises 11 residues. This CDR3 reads CSGARGTGYTF. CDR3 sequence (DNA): TGCAGTGGGGCGCGTGGTACCGGCTACACCTTC.

The CDR3 region has the DNA TGTGCCAGCTCACTTGGACAGGGGACTGGGGCCAACGTCCTGACTTTC. It is translated as CASSLGQGTGANVLTF. The chain uses TRBV18 and TRBJ2-6; 9 bases are shared with TRBD1. The V gene end was trimmed by 4 bases and the J gene end by 2 bases; junction bases not matched to a gene: 3. CDR3 length equals 16 residues. Looked up from germline, CDR1 is KGHSH and CDR2 is LQKENI.

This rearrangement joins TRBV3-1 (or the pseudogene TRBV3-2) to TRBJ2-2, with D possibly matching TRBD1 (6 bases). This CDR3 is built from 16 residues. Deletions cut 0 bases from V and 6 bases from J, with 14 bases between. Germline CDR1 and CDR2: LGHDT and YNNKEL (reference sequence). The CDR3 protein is CASSQDGRGPPGELFF. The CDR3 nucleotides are TGTGCCAGCAGCCAAGATGGCAGGGGCCCCCCCGGGGAGCTGTTTTTT.

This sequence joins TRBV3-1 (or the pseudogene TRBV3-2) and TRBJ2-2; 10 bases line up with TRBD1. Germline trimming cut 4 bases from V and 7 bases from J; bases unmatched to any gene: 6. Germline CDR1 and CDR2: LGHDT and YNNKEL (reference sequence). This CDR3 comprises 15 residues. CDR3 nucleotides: TGTGCCAGCAGCCCGGGACAGGGGTTGAACGGGGAGCTGTTTTTT. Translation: CASSPGQGLNGELFF.

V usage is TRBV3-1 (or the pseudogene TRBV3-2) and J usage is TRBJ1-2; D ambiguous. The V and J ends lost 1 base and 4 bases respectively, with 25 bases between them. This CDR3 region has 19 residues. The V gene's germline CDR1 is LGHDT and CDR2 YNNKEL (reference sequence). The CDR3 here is CASSQVFSAVSPASYGYTF. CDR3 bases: TGTGCCAGCAGCCAAGTATTTTCGGCAGTTAGTCCCGCTAGCTATGGCTACACCTTC.

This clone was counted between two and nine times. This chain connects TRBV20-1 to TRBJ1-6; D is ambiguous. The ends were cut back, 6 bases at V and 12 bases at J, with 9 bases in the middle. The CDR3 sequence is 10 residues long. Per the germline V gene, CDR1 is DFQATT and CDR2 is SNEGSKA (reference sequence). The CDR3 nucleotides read TGCAGTGCGCCGGGGATACCCCTCCACTTT. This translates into CSAPGIPLHF.

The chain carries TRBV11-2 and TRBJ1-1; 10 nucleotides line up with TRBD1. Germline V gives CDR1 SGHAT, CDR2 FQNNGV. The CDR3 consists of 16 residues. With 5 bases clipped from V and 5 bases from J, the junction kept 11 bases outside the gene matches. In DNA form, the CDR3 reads TGTGCCAGCAGCACACGGCGGGGGACAGGGGTGACTGAAGCTTTCTTT. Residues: CASSTRRGTGVTEAFF.

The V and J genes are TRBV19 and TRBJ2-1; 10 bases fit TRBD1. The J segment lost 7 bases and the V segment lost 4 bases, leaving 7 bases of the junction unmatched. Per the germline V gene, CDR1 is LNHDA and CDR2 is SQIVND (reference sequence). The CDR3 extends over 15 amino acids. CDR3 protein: CASSRDRGWRNEQFF. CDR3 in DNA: TGTGCCAGTAGTAGGGACAGGGGATGGCGGAATGAGCAGTTCTTC.

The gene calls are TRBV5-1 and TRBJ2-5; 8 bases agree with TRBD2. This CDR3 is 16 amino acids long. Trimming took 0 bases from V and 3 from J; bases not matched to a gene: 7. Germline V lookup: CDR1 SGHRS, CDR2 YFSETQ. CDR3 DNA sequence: TGCGCCAGCAGCTTGGGACCGGGTAGCGGGGAAGAGACCCAGTACTTC. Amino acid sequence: CASSLGPGSGEETQYF.

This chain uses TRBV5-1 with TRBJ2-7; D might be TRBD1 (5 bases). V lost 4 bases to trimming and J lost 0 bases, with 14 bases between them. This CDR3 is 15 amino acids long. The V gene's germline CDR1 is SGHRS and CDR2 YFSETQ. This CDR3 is CASSPGHLNSYEQYF. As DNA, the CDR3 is TGCGCCAGCAGCCCCGGACACCTTAACTCCTACGAGCAGTACTTC.

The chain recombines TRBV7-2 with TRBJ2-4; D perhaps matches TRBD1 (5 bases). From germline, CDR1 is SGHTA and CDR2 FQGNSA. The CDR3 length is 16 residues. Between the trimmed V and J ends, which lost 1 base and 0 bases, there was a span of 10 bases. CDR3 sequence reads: CASSLVSQAAKNIQYF. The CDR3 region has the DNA TGTGCCAGCAGCTTAGTATCACAGGCAGCCAAAAACATTCAGTACTTC.

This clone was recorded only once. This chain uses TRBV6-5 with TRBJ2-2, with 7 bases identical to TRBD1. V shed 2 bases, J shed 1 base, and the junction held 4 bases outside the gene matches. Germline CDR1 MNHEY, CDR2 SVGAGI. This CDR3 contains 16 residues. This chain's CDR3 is CASSYPRTGNTGELFF. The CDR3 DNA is TGTGCCAGCAGTTACCCCCGGACAGGGAACACCGGGGAGCTGTTTTTT.